This T cell receptor beta chain was profiled in a study of blood T cell repertoires in COVID-19. CDR3 length equals 15 residues. Germline CDR1 and CDR2: LNHDA and SQIVND (reference sequence). Trimming took 0 bases from V and 5 from J; bases not matched to a gene: 4. The repertoire was sequenced with immunoSEQ multiplex PCR; TCRdb's copy has only in-frame clones and lacks some. Among fewer than 250,000 clones listed, about 91% were seen once. Specimen: PBMCs or T cells enriched from blood (not recorded which). This clonotype was sampled from a woman aged 25 to 39 with acute COVID-19. V and J are TRBV19 and TRBJ1-2, with 9 bases identical to TRBD1. The CDR3 is CASSIDGTGIYGYTF. Here the CDR3 DNA reads TGTGCCAGTAGTATAGATGGGACAGGGATTTATGGCTACACCTTC. The variable domain in full, with the rest retrieved from reference TRBV19 and TRBJ1-2, is DGGITQSPKYLFRKEGQNVTLSCEQNLNHDAMYWYRQDPGQGLRLIYYSQIVNDFQKGDIAEGYSVSREKKESFPLTVTSAQKNPTAFYLCASSIDGTGIYGYTFGSGTRLTVV.